These T cell receptor beta chains were read from a single sample in a study of blood T cells in healthy people across ages. Each CDR3 protein is one row after TCRdb ran MiXCR on the 5' RACE reads. The profile covers around 800,000 distinct CDR3 sequences, with about 55% appearing a single time and 41% taken by the ten largest. The sample consisted of blood. Source of these receptors: an older man in good health. Both conserved end residues are part of each CDR3. D genes are given only for firm matches. Size is omitted from some rows. Given values are once, few, many or a class for expanded clones.

clone_size	v_call	j_call	d_call	cdr3_nt	cdr3_aa
NA	TRBV7-3	TRBJ2-6	NA	TGTGCCAGCAGCTTATTCAGGGACTCTGGGGCCAACGTCCTGACTTTC	CASSLFRDSGANVLTF
few	TRBV20-1	TRBJ2-7	NA	TGCAGTGCCCAGTGGCTGAACTCCTACGAGCAGTACTTC	CSAQWLNSYEQYF
few	TRBV7-2	TRBJ2-1	NA	TGTGCCAGCACCCTGAGAAGCTCCTACAATGAGCAGTTCTTC	CASTLRSSYNEQFF
NA	TRBV20-1	TRBJ1-6	TRBD1	TGCAGTGCTAGTTCGAGGGGGACCGGGACAGGGGGTTCACCCCTCCACTTT	CSASSRGTGTGGSPLHF
NA	TRBV5-6	TRBJ1-5	NA	TGTGCCAGCCCCTCGGGGCCGGGGGCTCAGCCCCAGCATTTT	CASPSGPGAQPQHF
few	TRBV5-1	TRBJ2-1	NA	TGCGCCAGCAGCTTGGGGGGCTATGAGCAGTTCTTC	CASSLGGYEQFF
NA	TRBV28	TRBJ2-1	NA	TGTGCCAGCAGAAGATCCAGCCGGGATGAGCAGTTCTTC	CASRRSSRDEQFF
NA	TRBV6-5	TRBJ1-5	NA	TGTGCCAGCAGAGGAATTAGCGGGCCCCAGCATTTT	CASRGISGPQHF
few	TRBV10-3	TRBJ2-7	TRBD2	TGTGCCATCAGTGTGGCTAGCGGGTACGAGCAGTACTTC	CAISVASGYEQYF
few	TRBV28	TRBJ1-1	NA	TGTGCCAGCAGTCCTCGGGGGGAAGCTTTCTTT	CASSPRGEAFF
NA	TRBV12-3/TRBV12-4	TRBJ2-7	NA	TGTGCCAGCAGTCCCCCTACGGGGGCAGCGACTTCCTACGAGCAGTACTTC	CASSPPTGAATSYEQYF
NA	TRBV12-3/TRBV12-4	TRBJ2-5	NA	TGTGCCAGCAGTGCGGGACAGCTAGGGGGCCAAGAGACCCAGTACTTC	CASSAGQLGGQETQYF
NA	TRBV29-1	TRBJ1-2	NA	TGCAGCGTTGTCCAGGGCTACACCTTC	CSVVQGYTF
few	TRBV4-2	TRBJ2-1	NA	TGTGCCAGCAGCCAAGCCAGTAGCGGAAGCTCCTACAATGAGCAGTTCTTC	CASSQASSGSSYNEQFF
NA	TRBV9	TRBJ2-1	TRBD2	TGTGCCAGCAGCGTAGGTCTAGCGGGCCGTGGTGGTTCCTACAATGAGCAGTTCTTC	CASSVGLAGRGGSYNEQFF
NA	TRBV20-1	TRBJ2-1	NA	TGCAGTGCTGCTACGCTGGGGGAGCAGTTCTTC	CSAATLGEQFF
NA	TRBV24-1	TRBJ2-5	NA	TGTGCCACCAGTGATTCAATCGACAGACTCGGCGAGACCCAGTACTTC	CATSDSIDRLGETQYF
NA	TRBV19	TRBJ2-1	NA	TGTGCCAGCCTGCCCGGGACCACTTACAATGAGCAGTTCTTC	CASLPGTTYNEQFF
few	TRBV11-2	TRBJ1-4	NA	TGTGCCAGCAGCTCGGGCCCCGCGGAAAAACTGTTTTTT	CASSSGPAEKLFF
NA	TRBV7-2	TRBJ2-7	TRBD2	TGTGCCAGCAGCTTAGTAACGGGAGGCCTCTCCTACGAGCAGTACTTC	CASSLVTGGLSYEQYF
NA	TRBV6-5	TRBJ2-7	TRBD1	TGTGCCAGTTGCCGGACAGGGAAAACCTACGAGCAGTACTTC	CASCRTGKTYEQYF
few	TRBV29-1	TRBJ2-5	NA	TGCAGCGTTGGATATGGGGCCGGGGAGACCCAGTACTTC	CSVGYGAGETQYF
NA	TRBV30	TRBJ1-1	NA	TGTGCCTGGAGTGTTTCCTTGGGCAGACGGAACACTGAAGCTTTCTTT	CAWSVSLGRRNTEAFF
NA	TRBV7-8	TRBJ2-3	TRBD1	TGTGCCAGCAGCTCTAGTTCCGGGACAGGGATTCACAGATACGCGTATTTT	CASSSSSGTGIHRYAYF
NA	TRBV21-1	TRBJ1-6	NA	TGTGCCAGCAGCACCAGGGGGTGGAGCTCCTATAATTCACCCCTCCACTTT	CASSTRGWSSYNSPLHF
few	TRBV6-2/TRBV6-3	TRBJ2-6	TRBD2	TGTGCCAGCAGTTATCCCGGGAGGGTTGGGGCCAACGTCCTGACTTTC	CASSYPGRVGANVLTF
few	TRBV29-1	TRBJ1-5	NA	TGCAGCGTTACGAAAGGGACGGGCAATCAGCCCCAGCATTTT	CSVTKGTGNQPQHF
NA	TRBV24-1	TRBJ2-1	NA	TGTGCCACCAGTGACACCAGCCCAGCGGAGAGCTCCTACAATGAGCAGTTCTTC	CATSDTSPAESSYNEQFF
NA	TRBV14	TRBJ2-1	NA	TGTGCCAGCAGCCATCAGGGGACGTCTTACAATGAGCAGTTCTTC	CASSHQGTSYNEQFF
few	TRBV29-1	TRBJ2-1	NA	TGCAGCACCGCCCTGAGCTCCTACAATGAGCAGTTCTTC	CSTALSSYNEQFF
NA	TRBV5-1	TRBJ1-3	NA	TGCGCCAGCAGCTTGTTACCGGGTAGCTCTGGAAACACCATATATTTT	CASSLLPGSSGNTIYF
NA	TRBV7-2	TRBJ2-1	TRBD2	TGTGCCAGCAGTTGGAGGGCGGGAGCCTACAATGAGCAGTTCTTC	CASSWRAGAYNEQFF
few	TRBV7-9	TRBJ2-7	TRBD1	TGTGCCAGCAGCCCCAGGGACAGGGGGTCGAGAGAGCAGTACTTC	CASSPRDRGSREQYF
few	TRBV5-1	TRBJ2-7	TRBD2	TGCGCCAGCCGTTCCGGACTAGCCGATTCCTACGAGCAGTACTTC	CASRSGLADSYEQYF
few	TRBV29-1	TRBJ1-1	NA	TGCAGCGTTGAAGATCCGGGTCGAGCTTTCTTT	CSVEDPGRAFF
NA	TRBV6-5	TRBJ2-1	NA	TGTGCCAGCAGTTACTCGCCTCTCTACAATGAGCAGTTCTTC	CASSYSPLYNEQFF
many	TRBV20-1	TRBJ2-5	TRBD1	TGCAGCGTACAGGGGTTTGAGACCCAGTACTTC	CSVQGFETQYF
NA	TRBV28	TRBJ2-6	TRBD1	TGTGCCAGCAGTTTTCGCTCCAGGGGGCCTGGGGCCAACGTCCTGACTTTC	CASSFRSRGPGANVLTF
NA	TRBV28	TRBJ2-1	TRBD2	TGTGCCAGCCTCACCCCCACTAGCGGGGGTAATGAGCAGTTCTTC	CASLTPTSGGNEQFF
many	TRBV28	TRBJ1-2	TRBD1	TGTGCCAGCAGGGGCAGGGGGCAGGGCTACACCTTC	CASRGRGQGYTF
few	TRBV20-1	TRBJ1-2	NA	TGCAGTGCTAGCCCTAGGACAGCTTACTATGGCTACACCTTC	CSASPRTAYYGYTF
NA	TRBV20-1	TRBJ2-5	TRBD1	TGCAGTGCTAGAGATACACAGGGGAAAGAGACCCAGTACTTC	CSARDTQGKETQYF
NA	TRBV6-2/TRBV6-3	TRBJ2-7	TRBD2	TGTGCCAGCAGTCCTAAACTAGCGGGGTTATACGAGCAGTACTTC	CASSPKLAGLYEQYF
NA	TRBV28	TRBJ1-4	TRBD1	TGTGCCAGCACCTCTGACAGGGGGCGAGGGGATGAAAAACTGTTTTTT	CASTSDRGRGDEKLFF
NA	TRBV2	TRBJ2-3	NA	TGTGCCAGCAGCTACGGTGCCTCCGGGGGGCCGTACGCGTATTTT	CASSYGASGGPYAYF
NA	TRBV28	TRBJ2-7	TRBD2	TGTGCCAGCAGTCAACCTAGCGGGAGGGGCGAGCAGTACTTC	CASSQPSGRGEQYF
NA	TRBV9	TRBJ2-7	TRBD1	TGTGCCAGCAGCGTAGGAGGTGGATGGGACAGGACCTACGAGCAGTACTTC	CASSVGGGWDRTYEQYF
few	TRBV10-3	TRBJ2-1	TRBD1	TGTGCCATCAGATCAACAGGGGGATTATACAATGAGCAGTTCTTC	CAIRSTGGLYNEQFF
NA	TRBV11-2	TRBJ2-3	NA	TGTGCCAGCAGCTGGCAAAACCGGGACAGTCAACGGGAGGGCCCGGGGCACAGATACGCGTATTTT	CASSWQNRDSQREGPGHRYAYF
once	TRBV24-1	TRBJ1-2	NA	TGTGCCACCAGTGATGAACGGGGGTATGGCTACACCTTC	CATSDERGYGYTF
NA	TRBV11-2	TRBJ2-7	NA	TGTGCCAGCAGCTCGCTCTTACGCGAGCAGTACTTC	CASSSLLREQYF
NA	TRBV6-5	TRBJ2-1	TRBD2	TGTGCCAGTACCGGGACTAGCGGGAGTCAGGAGCAGTTCTTC	CASTGTSGSQEQFF
few	TRBV6-5	TRBJ2-3	NA	TGTGCCAGCAGTTACGCAGTCAGCACAGATACGCAGTATTTT	CASSYAVSTDTQYF
NA	TRBV4-2	TRBJ2-3	TRBD2	TGTGCCAGCAGCCAAAGTCTGGGACTAGCGGGAGGTAGCACAGATACGCAGTATTTT	CASSQSLGLAGGSTDTQYF
NA	TRBV25-1	TRBJ2-7	NA	TGTGCCAGCAGTGAATCGGCTAGCAATCGCTACGAGCAGTACTTC	CASSESASNRYEQYF
NA	TRBV6-6	TRBJ2-5	NA	TGTACCAGCAGTTTAAAAGAGACCCAGTACTTC	CTSSLKETQYF
few	TRBV4-1	TRBJ1-6	NA	TGCGCCAGCAGCCAAGGCTCCCAGGGCTATAATTCACCCCTCCACTTT	CASSQGSQGYNSPLHF
NA	TRBV12-3/TRBV12-4	TRBJ2-5	NA	TGTGCCAGCAGTTTGAACCTAGGAGGCGGTGAGCAGTACTTC	CASSLNLGGGEQYF
few	TRBV5-1	TRBJ2-4	TRBD2	TGCGCCAGCAGCTCACTAGCGGGACGCACTGGAGAGCAGTACTTC	CASSSLAGRTGEQYF
NA	TRBV29-1	TRBJ2-1	NA	TGCAGCGTTGCGCCCGGGCCACCCTCCAGCCAGCAGTTCTTC	CSVAPGPPSSQQFF